The 5 T cell receptor beta chains listed next were all sequenced from one sample in a study of CD8+ T cells in alopecia areata. The treatment was: oral pan-JAK inhibitor, 5-10 mg twice daily. cDNA prepared by RNA extraction and subsequent reverse transcription served as the template for sequencing. The table came from immunoSEQ multiplex PCR; TCRdb's copy has only in-frame clones and leaves some out. The top ten clones hold approximately 20% of a sample with tens of thousands of clones, roughly 92% of them seen once. The specimen was CD8+ T cells sorted from blood, collected at week 24, from a patient treated with tofacitinib. Receptor source: a human donor with alopecia areata.

The chain uses TRBV16 and TRBJ2-7, with 9 bases aligning to TRBD1. Germline V lookup: CDR1 KGHSY, CDR2 FQNENV. This CDR3 has 15 residues. J was trimmed by 2 bases and V by 3 bases; bases with no gene match: 5. The CDR3 DNA follows: TGTGCCAGCAGCCACTCCGGGACAGGGCCCTACGAGCAGTACTTC. This encodes CASSHSGTGPYEQYF.

This chain joins TRBV14 and TRBJ2-7; 9 nucleotides align to TRBD1. This CDR3 contains 14 residues. The V gene's germline CDR1 is SGHDN and CDR2 FVKESK. Trimming cost V 6 bases and J 2 bases; bases outside gene matches: 5. The CDR3 is CASRGTGITYEQYF. The DNA of the CDR3 is TGTGCCAGCAGAGGGACAGGGATAACCTACGAGCAGTACTTC.

Notes on this clone: This sample includes further DNA sequences coding for the same CDR3. The rearrangement uses TRBV28 and TRBJ2-2; no reliable D call. With 1 base removed from V and 5 bases from J, the gap between germline ends came to 2 bases. The CDR3 extends over 12 amino acids. The V gene's germline CDR1 is MDHEN and CDR2 SYDVKM. CDR3 sequence (DNA): TGTGCCAGCAGTTTATCTACCGGGGAGCTGTTTTTT. Protein product: CASSLSTGELFF.

Comment on this clone: Other nucleotide sequences from this sample produce the same CDR3. The CDR3 protein is CASSLTYEQYF. DNA of the CDR3: TGTGCCAGCAGCTTAACTTACGAGCAGTACTTC. The chain couples TRBV7-2 to TRBJ2-7, with D unclear. Trimming shortened V by 2 bases and J by 4 bases, and 3 bases separated the two germline ends. CDR1 and CDR2 (germline): SGHTA, FQGNSA. This CDR3 is built from 11 residues.

The V gene is TRBV6-1, the J gene TRBJ2-3, with D tentatively TRBD2 (5 bases). V shed 6 bases and J shed 9 bases, with 16 bases lying between them. The CDR3 loop spans 13 amino acids. Germline V CDR1 and CDR2: MNHNS, SASEGT. The CDR3 loop reads CASSVSVGDTQYF. The CDR3 coding sequence is TGTGCCAGCAGCGTCTCAGTGGGAGACACGCAGTATTTT.